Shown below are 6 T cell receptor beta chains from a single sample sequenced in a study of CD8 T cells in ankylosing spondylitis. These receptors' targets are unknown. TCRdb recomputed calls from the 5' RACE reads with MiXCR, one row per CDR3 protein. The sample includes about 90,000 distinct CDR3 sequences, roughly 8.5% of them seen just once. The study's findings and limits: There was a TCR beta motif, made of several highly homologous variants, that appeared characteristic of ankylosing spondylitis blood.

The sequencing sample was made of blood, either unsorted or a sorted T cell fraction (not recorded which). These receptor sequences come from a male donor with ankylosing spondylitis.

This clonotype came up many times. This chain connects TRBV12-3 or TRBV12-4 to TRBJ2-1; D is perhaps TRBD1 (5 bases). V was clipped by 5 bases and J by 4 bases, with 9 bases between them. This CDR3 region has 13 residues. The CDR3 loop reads CASSPDIYNEQFF. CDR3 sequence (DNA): TGTGCCAGCAGTCCGGACATTTACAATGAGCAGTTCTTC.

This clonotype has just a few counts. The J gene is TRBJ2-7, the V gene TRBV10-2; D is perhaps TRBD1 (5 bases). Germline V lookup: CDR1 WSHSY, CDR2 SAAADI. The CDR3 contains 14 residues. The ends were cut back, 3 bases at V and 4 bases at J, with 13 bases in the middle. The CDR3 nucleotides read TGCGCCAGCAGTGATCAGGGTCCTCGGTACGAGCAGTACTTC. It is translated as CASSDQGPRYEQYF.

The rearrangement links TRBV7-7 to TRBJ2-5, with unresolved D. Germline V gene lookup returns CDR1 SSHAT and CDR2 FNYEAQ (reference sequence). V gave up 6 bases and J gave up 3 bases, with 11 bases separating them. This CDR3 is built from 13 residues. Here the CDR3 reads CASSQYHEETQYF. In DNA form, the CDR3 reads TGTGCCAGCAGTCAATACCATGAAGAGACCCAGTACTTC. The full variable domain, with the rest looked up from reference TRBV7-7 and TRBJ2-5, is GAGVSQSPRYKVTKRGQDVTLRCDPISSHATLYWYQQALGQGPEFLTYFNYEAQPDKSGLPSDRFSAERPEGSISTLTIQRTEQRDSAMYRCASSQYHEETQYFGPGTRLLVL.

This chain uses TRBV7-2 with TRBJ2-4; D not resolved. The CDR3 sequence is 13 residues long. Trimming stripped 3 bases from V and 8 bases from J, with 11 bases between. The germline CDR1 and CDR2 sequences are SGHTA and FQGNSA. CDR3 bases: TGTGCCAGCAGCTTGCCCCCCGTGGACATTCAGTACTTC. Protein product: CASSLPPVDIQYF.

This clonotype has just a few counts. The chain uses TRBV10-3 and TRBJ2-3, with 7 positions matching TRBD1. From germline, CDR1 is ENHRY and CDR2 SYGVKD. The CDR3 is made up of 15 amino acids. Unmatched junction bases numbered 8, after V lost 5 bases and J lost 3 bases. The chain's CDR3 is CAISTGTEATDTQYF. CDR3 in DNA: TGTGCCATCAGTACCGGGACAGAAGCGACAGATACGCAGTATTTT.

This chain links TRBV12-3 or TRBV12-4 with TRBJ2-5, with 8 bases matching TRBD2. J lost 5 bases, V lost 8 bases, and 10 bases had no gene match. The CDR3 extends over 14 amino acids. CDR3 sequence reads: CASLIESGSETQYF. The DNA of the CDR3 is TGTGCCAGCCTTATAGAAAGCGGGAGTGAGACCCAGTACTTC.